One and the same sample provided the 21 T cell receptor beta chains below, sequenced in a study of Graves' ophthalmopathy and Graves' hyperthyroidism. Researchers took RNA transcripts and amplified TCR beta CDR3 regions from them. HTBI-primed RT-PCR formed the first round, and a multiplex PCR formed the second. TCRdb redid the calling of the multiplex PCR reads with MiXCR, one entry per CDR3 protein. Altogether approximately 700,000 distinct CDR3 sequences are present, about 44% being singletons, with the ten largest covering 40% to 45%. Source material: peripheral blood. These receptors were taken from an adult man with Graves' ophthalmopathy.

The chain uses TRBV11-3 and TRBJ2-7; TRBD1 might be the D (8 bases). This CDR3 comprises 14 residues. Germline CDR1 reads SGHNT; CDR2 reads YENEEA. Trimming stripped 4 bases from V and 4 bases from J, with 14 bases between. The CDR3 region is CASSSNRGGYEQYV. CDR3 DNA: TGTGCCAGCAGCTCCAACAGGGGGGGATACGAGCAGTACGTC.

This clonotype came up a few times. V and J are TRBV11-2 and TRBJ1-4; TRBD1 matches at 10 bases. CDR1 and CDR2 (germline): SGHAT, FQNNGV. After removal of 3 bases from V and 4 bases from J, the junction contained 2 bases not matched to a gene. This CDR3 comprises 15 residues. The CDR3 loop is CASSFRDRGNEKLFF. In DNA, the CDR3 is TGTGCCAGCAGCTTCCGGGACAGGGGTAATGAAAAACTGTTTTTT.

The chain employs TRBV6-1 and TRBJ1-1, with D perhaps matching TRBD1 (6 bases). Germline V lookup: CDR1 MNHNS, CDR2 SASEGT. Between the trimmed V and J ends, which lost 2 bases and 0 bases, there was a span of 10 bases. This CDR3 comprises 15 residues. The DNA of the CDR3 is TGTGCCAGCAGTGAACAGGGGAATTTGAACACTGAAGCTTTCTTT. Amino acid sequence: CASSEQGNLNTEAFF.

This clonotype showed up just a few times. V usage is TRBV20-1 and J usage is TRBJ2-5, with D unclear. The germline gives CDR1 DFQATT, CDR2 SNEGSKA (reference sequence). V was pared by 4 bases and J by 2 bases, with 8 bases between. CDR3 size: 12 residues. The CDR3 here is CSAIGRQETQYF. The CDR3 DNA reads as TGCAGTGCTATTGGCAGACAAGAGACCCAGTACTTC.

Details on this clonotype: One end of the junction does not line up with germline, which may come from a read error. The CDR3 nucleotides are TGTGCCAGCAGTTACCTTGGTAGCGGGGTGACCGGGACTAGCTCTAAGCCCCCTAACTTC. This codes for CASSYLGSGVTGTSSKPPNF. The rearrangement links TRBV12-3 or TRBV12-4 to TRBJ2-7; 9 bases map to TRBD2. This CDR3 contains 20 residues.

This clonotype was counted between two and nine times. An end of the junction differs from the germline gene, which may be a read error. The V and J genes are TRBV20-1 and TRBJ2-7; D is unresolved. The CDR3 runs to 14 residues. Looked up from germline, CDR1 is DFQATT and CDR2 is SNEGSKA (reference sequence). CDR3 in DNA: TGCAGTGCCAGAGACATACCGAGCTCCTACGAGCAGTACTTC. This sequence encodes CSARDIPSSYEQYF.

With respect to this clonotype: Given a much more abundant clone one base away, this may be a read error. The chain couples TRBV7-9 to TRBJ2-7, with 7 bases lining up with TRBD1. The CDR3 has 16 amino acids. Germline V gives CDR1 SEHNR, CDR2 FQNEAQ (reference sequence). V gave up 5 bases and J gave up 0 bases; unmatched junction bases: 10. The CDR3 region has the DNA TGTGCCAGCAGCAGAGCAACAGGGGCGAGCTCCTACGAGCAGTACTTC. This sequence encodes CASSRATGASSYEQYF.

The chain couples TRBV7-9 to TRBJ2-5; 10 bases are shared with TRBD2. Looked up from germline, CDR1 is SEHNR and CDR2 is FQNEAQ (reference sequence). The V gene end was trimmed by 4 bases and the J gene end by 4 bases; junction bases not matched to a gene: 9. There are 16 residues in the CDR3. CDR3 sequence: CASSSTSGMIGETQYF. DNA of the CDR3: TGTGCCAGCAGCTCAACTAGCGGGATGATCGGAGAGACCCAGTACTTC. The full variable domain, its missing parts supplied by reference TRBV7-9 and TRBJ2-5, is DTGVSQNPRHKITKRGQNVTFRCDPISEHNRLYWYRQTLGQGPEFLTYFQNEAQLEKSRLLSDRFSAERPKGSFSTLEIQRTEQGDSAMYLCASSSTSGMIGETQYFGPGTRLLVL.

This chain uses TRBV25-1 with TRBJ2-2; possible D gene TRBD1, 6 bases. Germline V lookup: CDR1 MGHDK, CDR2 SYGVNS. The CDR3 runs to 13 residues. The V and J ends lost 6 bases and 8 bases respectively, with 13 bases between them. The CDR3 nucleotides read TGTGCCAGCAGACCCCAGGGGTCTGGGGAGCTGTTTTTT. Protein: CASRPQGSGELFF.

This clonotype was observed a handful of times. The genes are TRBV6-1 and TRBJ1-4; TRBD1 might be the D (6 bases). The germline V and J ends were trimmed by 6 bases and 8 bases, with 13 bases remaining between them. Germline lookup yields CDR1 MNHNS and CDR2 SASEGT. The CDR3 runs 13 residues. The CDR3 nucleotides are TGTGCCAGCAGATCAGGGGTCCGGGAAAAACTGTTTTTT. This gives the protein CASRSGVREKLFF.

CDR3 amino acids: CASSVRGVSYEQYF. The CDR3 coding sequence is TGTGCCAGCAGCGTTAGGGGCGTCTCCTACGAGCAGTACTTC. The rearrangement joins TRBV7-2 to TRBJ2-7; weak D call: TRBD1 (5 bases). Germline V CDR1 and CDR2: SGHTA, FQGNSA. The V end was cut by 5 bases, the J end by 0 bases, with 11 bases between. The CDR3 is made up of 14 amino acids.

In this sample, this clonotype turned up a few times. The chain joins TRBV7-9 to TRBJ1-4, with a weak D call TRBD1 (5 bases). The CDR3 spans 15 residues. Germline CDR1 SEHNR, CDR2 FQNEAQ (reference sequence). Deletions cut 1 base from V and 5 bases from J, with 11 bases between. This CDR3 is CASSLGQGLNEKLFF. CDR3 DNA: TGTGCCAGCAGCTTAGGCCAGGGATTGAATGAAAAACTGTTTTTT.

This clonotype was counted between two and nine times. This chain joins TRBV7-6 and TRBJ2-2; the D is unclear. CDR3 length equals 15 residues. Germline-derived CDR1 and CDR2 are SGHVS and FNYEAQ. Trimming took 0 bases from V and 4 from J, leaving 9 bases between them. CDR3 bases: TGTGCCAGCAGCTTAGCGTCATCGGGCACCGGGGAGCTGTTTTTT. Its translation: CASSLASSGTGELFF.

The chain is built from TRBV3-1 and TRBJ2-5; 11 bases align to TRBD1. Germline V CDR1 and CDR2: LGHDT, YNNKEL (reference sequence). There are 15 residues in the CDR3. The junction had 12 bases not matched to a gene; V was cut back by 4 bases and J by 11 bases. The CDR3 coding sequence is TGTGCCAGCAGCCGAAGGACAGGGGGCTCGGGAGAGCAGTACTTC. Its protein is CASSRRTGGSGEQYF.

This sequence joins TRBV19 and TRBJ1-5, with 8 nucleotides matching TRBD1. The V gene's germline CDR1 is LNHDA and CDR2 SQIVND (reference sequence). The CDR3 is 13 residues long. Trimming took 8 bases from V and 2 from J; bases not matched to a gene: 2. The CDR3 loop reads CASAGQGNQPQHF. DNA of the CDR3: TGTGCCAGTGCGGGACAGGGCAATCAGCCCCAGCATTTT.

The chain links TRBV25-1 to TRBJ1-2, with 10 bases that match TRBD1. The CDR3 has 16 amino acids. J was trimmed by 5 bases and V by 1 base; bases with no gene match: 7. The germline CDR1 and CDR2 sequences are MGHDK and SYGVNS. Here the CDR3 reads CASSEFETGGSYGYTF. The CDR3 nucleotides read TGTGCCAGCAGTGAATTTGAGACAGGGGGCTCGTATGGCTACACCTTC.

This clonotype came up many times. The CDR3 protein is CASSESPVQPQHF. CDR3 DNA: TGCGCCAGCAGTGAGTCGCCGGTTCAGCCCCAGCATTTT. This chain joins TRBV10-1 and TRBJ1-5; unclear D gene. The CDR3 is 13 residues long. The germline V and J ends were trimmed by 0 bases and 6 bases, with 6 bases remaining between them. The germline CDR1 and CDR2 sequences are WNHNN and SYGVQD (reference sequence).

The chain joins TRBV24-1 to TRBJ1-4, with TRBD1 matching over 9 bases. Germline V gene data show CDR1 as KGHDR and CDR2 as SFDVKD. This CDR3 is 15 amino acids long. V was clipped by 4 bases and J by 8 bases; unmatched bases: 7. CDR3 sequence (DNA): TGTGCCACCAGTGAGACAGGGACAGGGAGCGAAAAACTGTTTTTT. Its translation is CATSETGTGSEKLFF.

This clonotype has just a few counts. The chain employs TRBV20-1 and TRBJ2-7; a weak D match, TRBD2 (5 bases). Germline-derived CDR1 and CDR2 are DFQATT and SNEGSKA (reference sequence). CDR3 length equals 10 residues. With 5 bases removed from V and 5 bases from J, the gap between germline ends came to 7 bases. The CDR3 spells CSAPRDEQYF. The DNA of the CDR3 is TGCAGTGCTCCGAGGGACGAGCAGTACTTC.

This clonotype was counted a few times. The CDR3: CASSPVGVSSYEQYF. CDR3 sequence (DNA): TGTGCCAGCAGCCCAGTTGGGGTGAGCTCCTACGAGCAGTACTTC. This rearrangement joins TRBV7-9 to TRBJ2-7, with D hard to call. The CDR3 sequence is 15 residues long. Trimming cost V 5 bases and J 0 bases, with 14 bases left between them. CDR1 and CDR2 (germline): SEHNR, FQNEAQ (reference sequence).

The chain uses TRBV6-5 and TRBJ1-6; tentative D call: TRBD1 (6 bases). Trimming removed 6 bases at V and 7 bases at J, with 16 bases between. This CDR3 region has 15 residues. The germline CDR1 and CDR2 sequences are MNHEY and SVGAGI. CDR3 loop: CASRAPGGRNSPLHF. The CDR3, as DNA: TGTGCCAGCAGGGCACCGGGGGGGCGGAATTCACCCCTCCACTTT.